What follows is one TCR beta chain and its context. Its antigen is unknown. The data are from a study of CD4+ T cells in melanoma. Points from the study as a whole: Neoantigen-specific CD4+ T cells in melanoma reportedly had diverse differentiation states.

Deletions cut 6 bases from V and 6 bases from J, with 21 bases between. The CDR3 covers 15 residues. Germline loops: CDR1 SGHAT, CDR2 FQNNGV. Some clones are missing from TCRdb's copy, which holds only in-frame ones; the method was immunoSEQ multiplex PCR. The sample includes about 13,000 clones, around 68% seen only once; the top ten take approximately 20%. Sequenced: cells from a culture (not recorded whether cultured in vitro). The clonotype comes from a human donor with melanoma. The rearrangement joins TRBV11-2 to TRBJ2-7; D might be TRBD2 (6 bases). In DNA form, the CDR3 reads TGTGCCAGCAGGAAGGACTACCAAGTAGCGCTCGAGCAGTACTTC. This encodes CASRKDYQVALEQYF.